Listed below are T cell receptor beta chains from one sample, sequenced in a study of blood T cell repertoires in COVID-19. Measured with immunoSEQ multiplex PCR; TCRdb has only the in-frame clones, and not every one. The table records more than 200,000 clones, 65% to 85% of them present only once. Sequencing used PBMCs or T cells enriched from blood (not recorded which). Receptors were obtained from a man between 25 and 39 years old with acute COVID-19. Both conserved end residues are part of each CDR3. D genes are given only for firm matches. A row's size may be missing; if present it is once, few, many or a size class.

>TRBJ2-1|TRBV27|-|TRBD2
CAIGTIYNEQFF
TGTGCCATCGGGACTATTTACAATGAGCAGTTCTTC
>TRBJ2-2|TRBV20-1|-|TRBD2
CSARASGGRNTGELFF
TGCAGTGCTCGTGCTAGCGGGGGCCGCAACACCGGGGAGCTGTTTTTT
>TRBJ2-7|TRBV9|-|-
CASSARDPRYEQYF
TGTGCCAGCAGCGCCAGGGATCCCCGCTACGAGCAGTACTTC
>TRBJ1-6|TRBV7-3|-|TRBD1
CASSPTGDSPLHF
TGTGCCAGCAGCCCGACAGGGGATTCACCCCTCCACTTT
>TRBJ2-3|TRBV9|-|TRBD2
CASSELAGGRTDTQYF
TGTGCCAGCAGCGAACTAGCGGGGGGGCGGACAGATACGCAGTATTTT
>TRBJ1-2|TRBV19|once|-
CAAHGGLLVF
TGTGCCGCTCATGGGGGACTTCTGGTCTTC
>TRBJ1-1|TRBV30|-|-
CAWDKADTVNTEAFF
TGTGCCTGGGATAAGGCAGACACGGTGAACACTGAAGCTTTCTTT
>TRBJ2-7|TRBV12-3/TRBV12-4|-|-
CASSFAGSYEQYF
TGTGCCAGCAGTTTTGCAGGGTCCTACGAGCAGTACTTC
>TRBJ1-2|TRBV19|few|-
CASSILDHRGDYTF
TGTGCCAGTAGTATATTGGACCATCGGGGGGACTACACCTTC
>TRBJ2-1|TRBV30|-|-
CAWSVGVRQYNEQFF
TGTGCCTGGAGTGTAGGGGTTCGACAGTACAATGAGCAGTTCTTC
>TRBJ1-6|TRBV5-1|few|-
CASSLQTGNNSPLHF
TGCGCCAGCAGCCTTCAAACAGGGAATAATTCACCCCTCCACTTT
>TRBJ2-3|TRBV6-5|-|TRBD1
CASRYLDRGLDTQYF
TGTGCCAGCAGGTACCTGGACAGGGGGCTGGATACGCAGTATTTT
>TRBJ2-3|TRBV20-1|-|-
CSATRTDTQYF
TGCAGTGCTACTAGGACAGATACGCAGTATTTT
>TRBJ1-4|TRBV7-9|-|-
CASRPYGTNEKLFF
TGTGCCAGCCGCCCGTATGGCACTAATGAAAAACTGTTTTTT